This T cell receptor beta chain was sequenced during a study of graft-versus-host responses after intestinal transplantation. Study-wide context: Each transplant was multivisceral, liver-intestinal, or isolated intestinal. Every recipient had anti-thymocyte globulin induction and about three years of tacrolimus plus steroids. Study-wide results and limits: Researchers found peak circulating GvH clone levels linked to early post-transplant HvG declines. The marrow of recipients harbored GvH clones, and ileum or blood showed some of them first.

This CDR3 comprises 16 residues. CDR1 and CDR2 (germline): MGHRA, YSYEKL. The method was immunoSEQ multiplex PCR; TCRdb's version includes in-frame clones alone and lacks a portion of them. The repertoire includes about 120,000 clones, approximately 95% of them detected once, and around 3.3% sits in the top ten. In this sample, this clone turned up a few times. The antigen remains undetermined. The sequencing used unstimulated CD8+ T cells sorted from spleen or lymph node cells, collected before intestinal transplant. The chain uses TRBV4-1 and TRBJ2-5; 9 bases match TRBD2. The end of the DNA is better explained by TRBJ2-7, so the J call may be wrong. The TCR was taken from a human donor who received an intestinal transplant. The CDR3 nucleotides are TGCGCCAGCAGCCAAGGGGAAAGCGGGAGGAAGTACGAGCAGTACTTC. Encoded protein: CASSQGESGRKYEQYF.